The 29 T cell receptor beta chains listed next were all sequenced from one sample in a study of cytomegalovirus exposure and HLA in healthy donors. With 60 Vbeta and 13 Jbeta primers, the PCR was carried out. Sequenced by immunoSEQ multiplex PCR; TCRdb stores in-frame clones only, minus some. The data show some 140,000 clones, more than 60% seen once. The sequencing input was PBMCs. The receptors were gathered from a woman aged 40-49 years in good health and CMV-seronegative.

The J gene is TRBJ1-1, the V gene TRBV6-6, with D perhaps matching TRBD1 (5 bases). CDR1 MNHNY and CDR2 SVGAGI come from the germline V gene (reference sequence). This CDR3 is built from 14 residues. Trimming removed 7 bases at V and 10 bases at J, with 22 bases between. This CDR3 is CASTPGEAIYGAFF. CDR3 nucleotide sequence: TGTGCCAGCACCCCGGGGGAGGCGATATATGGAGCTTTCTTT.

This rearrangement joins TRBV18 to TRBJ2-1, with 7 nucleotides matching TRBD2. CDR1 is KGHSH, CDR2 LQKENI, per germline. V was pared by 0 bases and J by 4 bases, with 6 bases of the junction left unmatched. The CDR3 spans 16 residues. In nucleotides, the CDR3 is TGTGCCAGCTCACCACCGCGCGCGGGGGAATACAATGAGCAGTTCTTC. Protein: CASSPPRAGEYNEQFF.

The CDR3 reads CASSELFPRTGWETQYF. For the CDR3, the DNA is TGTGCCAGCAGTGAATTGTTCCCCCGGACAGGGTGGGAGACCCAGTACTTC. The chain uses TRBV6-1 and TRBJ2-5; TRBD1 aligns across 8 bases. The ends lost 2 bases at V and 5 bases at J; junction bases unmatched: 13. The CDR3 length is 17 residues. The germline gives CDR1 MNHNS, CDR2 SASEGT.

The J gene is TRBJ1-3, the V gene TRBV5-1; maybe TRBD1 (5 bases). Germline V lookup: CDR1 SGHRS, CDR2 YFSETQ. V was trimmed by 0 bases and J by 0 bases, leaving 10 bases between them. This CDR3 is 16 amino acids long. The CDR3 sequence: CASSLAQGVSGNTIYF. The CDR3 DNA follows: TGCGCCAGCAGCTTGGCCCAGGGCGTCTCTGGAAACACCATATATTTT.

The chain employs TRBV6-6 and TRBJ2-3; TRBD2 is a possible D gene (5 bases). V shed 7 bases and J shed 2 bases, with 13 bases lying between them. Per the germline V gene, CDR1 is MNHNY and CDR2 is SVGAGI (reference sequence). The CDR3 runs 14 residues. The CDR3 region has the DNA TGTGCCAGCAAGGATCCTAGCCTCACAGATACGCAGTATTTT. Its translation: CASKDPSLTDTQYF.

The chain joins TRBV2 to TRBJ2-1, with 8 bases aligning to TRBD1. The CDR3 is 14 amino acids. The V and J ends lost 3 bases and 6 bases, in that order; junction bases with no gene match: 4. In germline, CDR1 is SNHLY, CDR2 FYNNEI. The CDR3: CASSDVDRVNEQFF. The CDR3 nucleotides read TGTGCCAGCAGTGACGTGGACAGGGTCAATGAGCAGTTCTTC.

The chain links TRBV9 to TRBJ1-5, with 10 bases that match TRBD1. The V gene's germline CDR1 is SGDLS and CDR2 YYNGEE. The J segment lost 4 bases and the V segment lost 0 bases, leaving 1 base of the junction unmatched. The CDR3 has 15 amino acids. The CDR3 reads CASSVGGQGNQPQHF. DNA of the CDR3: TGTGCCAGCAGCGTAGGGGGACAGGGGAATCAGCCCCAGCATTTT.

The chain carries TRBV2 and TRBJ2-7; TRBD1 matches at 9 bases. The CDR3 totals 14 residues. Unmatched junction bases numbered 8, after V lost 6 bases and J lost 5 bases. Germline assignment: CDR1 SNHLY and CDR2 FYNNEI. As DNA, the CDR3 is TGTGCCAGCAGATCACCGGGACAGGGAGACGAGCAGTACTTC. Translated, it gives CASRSPGQGDEQYF.

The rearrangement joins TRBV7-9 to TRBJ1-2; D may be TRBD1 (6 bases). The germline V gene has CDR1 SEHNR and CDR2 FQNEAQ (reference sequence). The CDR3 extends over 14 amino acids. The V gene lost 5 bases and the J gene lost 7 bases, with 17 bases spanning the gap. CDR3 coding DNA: TGTGCCAGCAGCCACCGGGACACCCTGGCTGGCTACACCTTC. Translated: CASSHRDTLAGYTF.

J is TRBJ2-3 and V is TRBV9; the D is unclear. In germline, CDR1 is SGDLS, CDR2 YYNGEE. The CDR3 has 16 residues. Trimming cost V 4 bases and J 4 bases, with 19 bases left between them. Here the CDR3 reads CASSPRLDRTSDTQYF. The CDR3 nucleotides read TGTGCCAGCAGCCCACGGCTAGATAGAACCTCAGATACGCAGTATTTT.

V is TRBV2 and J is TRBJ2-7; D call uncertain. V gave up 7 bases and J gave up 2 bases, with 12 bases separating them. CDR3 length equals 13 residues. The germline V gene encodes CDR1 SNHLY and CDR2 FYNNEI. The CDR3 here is CASKNSQTYEQYF. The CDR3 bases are TGTGCCAGCAAAAACAGCCAGACCTACGAGCAGTACTTC.

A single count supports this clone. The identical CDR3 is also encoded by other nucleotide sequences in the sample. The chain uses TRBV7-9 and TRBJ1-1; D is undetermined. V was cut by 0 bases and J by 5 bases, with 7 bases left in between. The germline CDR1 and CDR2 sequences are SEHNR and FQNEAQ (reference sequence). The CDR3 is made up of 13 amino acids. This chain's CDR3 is CASSLAAGTEAFF. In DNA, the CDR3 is TGTGCCAGCAGCTTAGCCGCGGGGACTGAAGCTTTCTTT. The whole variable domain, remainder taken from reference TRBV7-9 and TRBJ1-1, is DTGVSQNPRHKITKRGQNVTFRCDPISEHNRLYWYRQTLGQGPEFLTYFQNEAQLEKSRLLSDRFSAERPKGSFSTLEIQRTEQGDSAMYLCASSLAAGTEAFFGQGTRLTVV.

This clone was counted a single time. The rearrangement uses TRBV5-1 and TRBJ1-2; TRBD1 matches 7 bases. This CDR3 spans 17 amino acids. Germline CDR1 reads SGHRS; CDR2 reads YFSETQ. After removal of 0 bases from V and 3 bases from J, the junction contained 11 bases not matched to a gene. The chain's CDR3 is CASSLGDSIPPYYGYTF. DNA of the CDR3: TGCGCCAGCAGCTTGGGGGACAGTATCCCTCCCTACTATGGCTACACCTTC.

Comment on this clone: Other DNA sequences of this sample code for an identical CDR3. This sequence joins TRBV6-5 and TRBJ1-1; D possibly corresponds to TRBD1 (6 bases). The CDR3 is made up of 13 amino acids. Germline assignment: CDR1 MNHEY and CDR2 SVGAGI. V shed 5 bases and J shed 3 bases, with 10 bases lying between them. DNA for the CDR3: TGTGCCAGCAGTCGGACAGCCGACACTGAAGCTTTCTTT. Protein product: CASSRTADTEAFF.

The CDR3 sequence is CASGGLADSDTQYF. As DNA, the CDR3 is TGTGCCAGCGGGGGACTAGCGGACTCAGATACGCAGTATTTT. The chain has TRBV27 and TRBJ2-3; TRBD2 matches at 11 bases. Trimming took 8 bases from V and 4 from J; bases not matched to a gene: 5. The CDR3 extends over 14 amino acids. CDR1 and CDR2 from the germline V gene are MNHEY and SMNVEV (reference sequence).

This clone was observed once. CDR3 DNA sequence: TGTGCCATCAGAGCAGGGGGAGGCGAGACCCAGTACTTC. It codes for CAIRAGGGETQYF. V usage is TRBV10-3 and J usage is TRBJ2-5, with a weak D call TRBD1 (7 bases). The CDR3 totals 13 residues. Germline V gene sequence: CDR1 ENHRY, CDR2 SYGVKD. Trimming cost V 6 bases and J 5 bases, with 13 bases left between them.

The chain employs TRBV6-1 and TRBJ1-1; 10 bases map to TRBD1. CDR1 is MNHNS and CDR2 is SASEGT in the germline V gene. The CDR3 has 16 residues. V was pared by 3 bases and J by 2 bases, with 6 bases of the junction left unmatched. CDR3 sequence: CASSDGTGVVNTEAFF. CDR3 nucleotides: TGTGCCAGCAGTGACGGGACAGGGGTTGTCAACACTGAAGCTTTCTTT.

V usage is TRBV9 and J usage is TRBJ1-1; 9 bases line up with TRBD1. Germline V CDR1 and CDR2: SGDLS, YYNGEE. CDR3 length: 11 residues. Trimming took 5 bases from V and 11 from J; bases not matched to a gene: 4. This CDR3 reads CASRGQGGAFF. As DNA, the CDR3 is TGTGCCAGCAGGGGACAGGGCGGCGCTTTCTTT.

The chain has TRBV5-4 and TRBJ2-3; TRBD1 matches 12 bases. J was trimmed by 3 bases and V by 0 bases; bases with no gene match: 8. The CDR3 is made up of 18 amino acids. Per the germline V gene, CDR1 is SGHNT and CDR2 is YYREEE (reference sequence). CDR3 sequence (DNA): TGTGCCAGCAGCTTGGCCAGGGACAGGGGGCGTGGGACAGATACGCAGTATTTT. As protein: CASSLARDRGRGTDTQYF.

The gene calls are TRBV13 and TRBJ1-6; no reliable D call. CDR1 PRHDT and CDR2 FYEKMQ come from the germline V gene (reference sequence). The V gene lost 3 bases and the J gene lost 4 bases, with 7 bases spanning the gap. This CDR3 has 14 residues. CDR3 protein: CASSFSQYNSPLHF. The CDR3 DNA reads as TGTGCCAGCAGCTTTAGCCAGTATAATTCACCCCTCCACTTT. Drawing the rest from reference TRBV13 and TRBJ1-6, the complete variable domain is AAGVIQSPRHLIKEKRETATLKCYPIPRHDTVYWYQQGPGQDPQFLISFYEKMQSDKGSIPDRFSAQQFSDYHSELNMSSLELGDSALYFCASSFSQYNSPLHFGNGTRLTVT.

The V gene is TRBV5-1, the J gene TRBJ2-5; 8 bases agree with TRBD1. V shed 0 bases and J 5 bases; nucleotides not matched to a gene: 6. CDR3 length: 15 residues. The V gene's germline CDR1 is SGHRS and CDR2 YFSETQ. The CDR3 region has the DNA TGCGCCAGCAGCTTGGACAGGGGGATCGGGGAGACCCAGTACTTC. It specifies CASSLDRGIGETQYF.

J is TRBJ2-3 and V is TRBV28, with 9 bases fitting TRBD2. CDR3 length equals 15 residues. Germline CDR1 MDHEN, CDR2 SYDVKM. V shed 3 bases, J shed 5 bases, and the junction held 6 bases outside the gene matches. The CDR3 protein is CASSLASGVGDTQYF. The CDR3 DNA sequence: TGTGCCAGCAGTTTGGCTAGCGGGGTTGGAGATACGCAGTATTTT.

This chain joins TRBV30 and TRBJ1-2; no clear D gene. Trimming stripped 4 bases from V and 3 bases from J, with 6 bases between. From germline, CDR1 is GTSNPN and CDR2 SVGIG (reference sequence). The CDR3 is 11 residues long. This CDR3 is CAWILDYGYTF. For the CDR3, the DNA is TGTGCCTGGATTCTTGACTATGGCTACACCTTC.

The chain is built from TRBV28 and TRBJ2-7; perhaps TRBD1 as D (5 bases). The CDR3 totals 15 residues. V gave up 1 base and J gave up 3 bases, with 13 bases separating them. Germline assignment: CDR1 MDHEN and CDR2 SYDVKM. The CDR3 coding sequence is TGTGCCAGCAGTTTATCGGTGGTGGGGCACTACGAGCAGTACTTC. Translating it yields CASSLSVVGHYEQYF.

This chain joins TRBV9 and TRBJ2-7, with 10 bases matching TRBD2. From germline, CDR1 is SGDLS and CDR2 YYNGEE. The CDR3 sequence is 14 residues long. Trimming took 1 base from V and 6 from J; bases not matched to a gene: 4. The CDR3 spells CASSVTSGVSEQYF. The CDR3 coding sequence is TGTGCCAGCAGCGTAACTAGCGGGGTGAGCGAGCAGTACTTC.

The CDR3 nucleotides read TGTGCCATCAAGGGACTTAATGATGGTGAAGCTTTCTTT. Encoded protein: CAIKGLNDGEAFF. The rearrangement joins TRBV10-3 to TRBJ1-1, with D perhaps matching TRBD1 (5 bases). Germline V gene data show CDR1 as ENHRY and CDR2 as SYGVKD. The V end lost 7 bases, the J end lost 7 bases, and 16 bases lay between the germline ends. The CDR3 loop spans 13 amino acids.

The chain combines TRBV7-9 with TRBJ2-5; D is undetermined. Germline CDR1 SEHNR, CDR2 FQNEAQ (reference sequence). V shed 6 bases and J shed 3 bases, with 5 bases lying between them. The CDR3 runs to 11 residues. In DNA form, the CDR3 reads TGTGCCAGCAGTCCAAAAGAGACCCAGTACTTC. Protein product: CASSPKETQYF. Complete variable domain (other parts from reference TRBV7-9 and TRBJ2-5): DTGVSQNPRHKITKRGQNVTFRCDPISEHNRLYWYRQTLGQGPEFLTYFQNEAQLEKSRLLSDRFSAERPKGSFSTLEIQRTEQGDSAMYLCASSPKETQYFGPGTRLLVL.

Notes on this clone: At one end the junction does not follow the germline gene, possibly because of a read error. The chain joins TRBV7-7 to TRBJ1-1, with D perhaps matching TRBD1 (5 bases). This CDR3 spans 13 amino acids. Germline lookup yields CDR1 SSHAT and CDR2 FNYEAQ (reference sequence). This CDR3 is CASSTDRNTEAFF. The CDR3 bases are TGTGCTAGCAGCACCGACAGGAACACTGAAGCTTTCTTT.

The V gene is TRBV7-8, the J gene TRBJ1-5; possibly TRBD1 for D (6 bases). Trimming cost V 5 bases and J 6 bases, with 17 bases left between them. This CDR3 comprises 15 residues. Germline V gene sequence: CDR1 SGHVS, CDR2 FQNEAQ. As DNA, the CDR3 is TGTGCCAGCAGCGCATACTTGGACAGTAGTCAGCCCCAGCATTTT. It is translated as CASSAYLDSSQPQHF. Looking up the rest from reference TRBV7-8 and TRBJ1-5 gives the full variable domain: GAGVSQSPRYKVAKRGQDVALRCDPISGHVSLFWYQQALGQGPEFLTYFQNEAQLDKSGLPSDRFFAERPEGSVSTLKIQRTQQEDSAVYLCASSAYLDSSQPQHFGDGTRLSIL.